The 31 T cell receptor beta chains in this list originate from one sample, sequenced in a study of blood T cell repertoires in COVID-19. Assay: immunoSEQ multiplex PCR; the TCRdb copy retains only in-frame clones and omits some. The sample has approximately 84,000 clones, about 73% seen once; the top ten hold 4.5% to 6%. The source material was peripheral blood. The receptors here all came from a man aged 50 to 59 with active or convalescent COVID-19.

The V and J genes are TRBV29-1 and TRBJ2-1, with 8 bases fitting TRBD2. V was clipped by 3 bases and J by 10 bases; unmatched bases: 14. The CDR3 has 15 residues. Germline V lookup: CDR1 SQVTM, CDR2 ANQGSEA. The CDR3, as DNA: TGCAGCGTTGATGGGGCCCCGGGACTAGGGGACGAGCAGTTCTTC. Translated: CSVDGAPGLGDEQFF.

At least ten counts were recorded for this clone. The chain couples TRBV20-1 to TRBJ2-2; TRBD1 matches at 7 bases. The CDR3 spans 15 residues. The germline CDR1 and CDR2 sequences are DFQATT and SNEGSKA (reference sequence). V lost 3 bases, J lost 6 bases, and 10 bases stayed unmatched. Here the CDR3 DNA reads TGCAGTGCTAGTTGGGACAGCCGCCGCCCCGGGGAGCTGTTTTTT. Its translation is CSASWDSRRPGELFF.

The chain carries TRBV6-5 and TRBJ2-4; D is perhaps TRBD2 (6 bases). This CDR3 is built from 14 residues. The germline V gene has CDR1 MNHEY and CDR2 SVGAGI. V was clipped by 2 bases and J by 5 bases, with 10 bases between them. In DNA form, the CDR3 reads TGTGCCAGCAGTTACGACGGGAGCCAAAACATTCAGTACTTC. This translates into CASSYDGSQNIQYF.

In its sample, this clone was seen a few times. This chain uses TRBV27 with TRBJ1-5, with 7 bases identical to TRBD1. CDR3 length: 15 residues. J was trimmed by 4 bases and V by 3 bases; bases with no gene match: 6. Per germline, CDR1 MNHEY and CDR2 SMNVEV (reference sequence). The CDR3 region has the DNA TGTGCCAGCAGTTTCTCAGCAGGGGGGAATCAGCCCCAGCATTTT. Translation: CASSFSAGGNQPQHF.

This chain links TRBV19 with TRBJ1-1; D remains unclear. The V end was cut by 3 bases, the J end by 3 bases, with 8 bases between. The CDR3 consists of 13 residues. Germline CDR1 is LNHDA and CDR2 is SQIVND (reference sequence). CDR3 protein: CASSIQVDTEAFF. In DNA form, the CDR3 reads TGTGCCAGTAGTATCCAGGTGGACACTGAAGCTTTCTTT. Variable domain in full (rest from reference TRBV19 and TRBJ1-1): DGGITQSPKYLFRKEGQNVTLSCEQNLNHDAMYWYRQDPGQGLRLIYYSQIVNDFQKGDIAEGYSVSREKKESFPLTVTSAQKNPTAFYLCASSIQVDTEAFFGQGTRLTVV.

The V and J genes are TRBV10-3 and TRBJ2-5, with a tentative D call TRBD1 (6 bases). The length of the CDR3 is 13 residues. Germline V CDR1 and CDR2: ENHRY, SYGVKD. Trimming stripped 9 bases from V and 5 bases from J, with 16 bases between. CDR3 sequence (DNA): TGTGCCATGGGGGCAGGGGAAGGGGAGACCCAGTACTTC. It codes for CAMGAGEGETQYF.

V is TRBV5-4 and J is TRBJ2-1; no reliable D call. Germline V gene sequence: CDR1 SGHNT, CDR2 YYREEE (reference sequence). V lost 4 bases, J lost 0 bases, and 11 bases lay in between. The CDR3 spans 15 residues. CDR3 protein: CASSHQDSSYNEQFF. CDR3 sequence (DNA): TGTGCCAGCAGCCATCAGGATAGCTCCTACAATGAGCAGTTCTTC.

V is TRBV19 and J is TRBJ2-1, with 11 bases that match TRBD1. The CDR3 extends over 14 amino acids. Germline lookup yields CDR1 LNHDA and CDR2 SQIVND (reference sequence). V shed 8 bases, J shed 6 bases, and the junction held 6 bases outside the gene matches. CDR3 nucleotides: TGTGCCAGTTTATCCGGGACAGGGGGCAATGAGCAGTTCTTC. The encoded protein is CASLSGTGGNEQFF.

V usage is TRBV6-2 or TRBV6-3 and J usage is TRBJ1-3; D may be TRBD1 (5 bases). The V end was cut by 2 bases, the J end by 4 bases, with 9 bases between. Looked up from germline, CDR1 is MNHEY and CDR2 is SVGEGT. The CDR3 runs to 14 residues. CDR3 protein: CASSYRQGGNTIYF. In nucleotides, the CDR3 is TGTGCCAGCAGTTACCGGCAGGGCGGAAACACCATATATTTT.

This clone appeared a few times. The CDR3 coding sequence is TGTGCCAGCAGTACTGGGCACTCTGGAAACACCATATATTTT. This codes for CASSTGHSGNTIYF. The chain is built from TRBV6-5 and TRBJ1-3; D remains ambiguous. The germline gives CDR1 MNHEY, CDR2 SVGAGI. The CDR3 contains 14 residues. The V and J ends lost 5 bases and 0 bases respectively, with 8 bases between them.

The chain links TRBV15 to TRBJ2-1; 8 bases agree with TRBD2. The CDR3 totals 16 residues. Germline CDR1 and CDR2: LNHNV and YYDKDF (reference sequence). V was pared by 8 bases and J by 0 bases, with 9 bases of the junction left unmatched. The CDR3 bases are TGTGCCACCGAATCTAGCGGGCAAAGCTCCTACAATGAGCAGTTCTTC. This sequence encodes CATESSGQSSYNEQFF.

J is TRBJ2-7 and V is TRBV7-6, with D possibly being TRBD1 (7 bases). Trimming shortened V by 5 bases and J by 12 bases, and 23 bases separated the two germline ends. Looked up from germline, CDR1 is SGHVS and CDR2 is FNYEAQ. CDR3 length equals 14 residues. As DNA, the CDR3 is TGTGCCAGCAGCCCGTCCCCCGAGGGGGGACAGCCGTACTTC. This codes for CASSPSPEGGQPYF. Using reference TRBV7-6 and TRBJ2-7 for the parts outside the CDR3, the full variable domain is GAGVSQSPRYKVTKRGQDVALRCDPISGHVSLYWYRQALGQGPEFLTYFNYEAQQDKSGLPNDRFSAERPEGSISTLTIQRTEQRDSAMYRCASSPSPEGGQPYFGPGTRLTVT.

The chain carries TRBV5-1 and TRBJ1-6, with TRBD1 identical over 11 bases. CDR1 is SGHRS, CDR2 YFSETQ, per germline. The CDR3 is 16 residues long. V was pared by 4 bases and J by 9 bases, with 9 bases of the junction left unmatched. The CDR3 protein is CASSRLGTGGSSPLHF. The CDR3, as DNA: TGCGCCAGCAGCCGACTCGGGACAGGGGGTAGTTCACCCCTCCACTTT.

In nucleotides, the CDR3 is TGTGCCAGCAGCGTAGGTGACATCACAGATACGCAGTATTTT. Residues: CASSVGDITDTQYF. The chain uses TRBV9 and TRBJ2-3; D call uncertain. The CDR3 is 14 amino acids. V was clipped by 0 bases and J by 2 bases, with 7 bases between them. The germline V gene has CDR1 SGDLS and CDR2 YYNGEE.

V is TRBV19 and J is TRBJ1-5; D is perhaps TRBD1 (5 bases). The germline gives CDR1 LNHDA, CDR2 SQIVND (reference sequence). This CDR3 region has 14 residues. V was pared by 5 bases and J by 0 bases, with 8 bases between. The CDR3 DNA reads TGTGCCAGTAGTGGGGACTATAGCAATCAGCCCCAGCATTTT. Encoded protein: CASSGDYSNQPQHF.

V usage is TRBV7-9 and J usage is TRBJ1-5; the D is unclear. Germline V gene sequence: CDR1 SEHNR, CDR2 FQNEAQ (reference sequence). V was cut by 2 bases and J by 4 bases, with 9 bases left in between. The CDR3 has 14 residues. CDR3 in DNA: TGTGCCAGCAGCTTACCGGGTCCAAATCAGCCCCAGCATTTT. Protein product: CASSLPGPNQPQHF.

This clone was recorded once. One end of the junction does not line up with germline, which may come from a read error. The chain joins TRBV18 to TRBJ1-3; D perhaps matches TRBD1 (5 bases). Germline loops: CDR1 KGHSH, CDR2 LQKENI. The CDR3 spans 16 residues. The CDR3 DNA reads as TGTGCCAGCTCCCCACCGATTGACAGAGTCGGAAACACCATATATTTT. As protein: CASSPPIDRVGNTIYF.

This clone was seen once. The chain has TRBV12-3 or TRBV12-4 and TRBJ2-5, with TRBD1 as a possible D gene (6 bases). This CDR3 has 13 amino acids. The V and J ends lost 6 bases and 5 bases respectively, with 13 bases between them. The chain's CDR3 is CASSQLRGETQYF. CDR3 sequence (DNA): TGTGCCAGCAGCCAACTCAGGGGCGAGACCCAGTACTTC.

The CDR3 nucleotides read TGCGCCAGCAGCCAAAACCCACAGGGGGCGGTTACTGAAGCTTTCTTT. It codes for CASSQNPQGAVTEAFF. This sequence joins TRBV4-1 and TRBJ1-1, with TRBD1 matching over 9 bases. The CDR3 covers 16 residues. The V gene's germline CDR1 is MGHRA and CDR2 YSYEKL. V trimming: 2 bases; J trimming: 5 bases; junction bases outside the gene matches: 9.

About this clone itself: Its ends do not fully match the called genes, so a read error is possible. This chain uses TRBV7-7 with TRBJ2-7; possibly TRBD1 for D (6 bases). This CDR3 comprises 14 residues. Germline CDR1 is SSHAT and CDR2 is FNYEAQ (reference sequence). CDR3 sequence: CASSPRGSNWEQYF. The CDR3, as DNA: TGTGCTAGCAGCCCCAGGGGTTCGAATTGGGAGCAGTACTTC.

The V call is TRBV5-1, the J call TRBJ2-4; D is perhaps TRBD1 (6 bases). The germline gives CDR1 SGHRS, CDR2 YFSETQ. This CDR3 contains 16 residues. V gave up 0 bases and J gave up 5 bases, with 15 bases separating them. The CDR3 sequence: CASSLAAGVVENIQYF. CDR3 bases: TGCGCCAGCAGCTTGGCCGCAGGGGTAGTGGAAAACATTCAGTACTTC.

The CDR3 reads CASSTGASGTEDTQYF. Here the CDR3 DNA reads TGCGCCAGCAGCACGGGGGCTAGCGGGACGGAAGATACGCAGTATTTT. The genes are TRBV5-1 and TRBJ2-3, with 9 bases lining up with TRBD2. J lost 5 bases, V lost 4 bases, and 11 bases had no gene match. This CDR3 spans 16 amino acids. Germline CDR1 and CDR2: SGHRS and YFSETQ.

This clone occurred once. The rearrangement links TRBV6-5 to TRBJ1-1; 8 nucleotides match TRBD1. Germline loops: CDR1 MNHEY, CDR2 SVGAGI. J was trimmed by 9 bases and V by 6 bases; bases with no gene match: 6. The CDR3 covers 12 residues. This chain's CDR3 is CASSNRDRKAFF. The CDR3 nucleotides read TGTGCCAGCAGCAACAGGGACAGGAAAGCTTTCTTT.

The chain couples TRBV5-5 to TRBJ2-3; a weak D match, TRBD1 (6 bases). This CDR3 comprises 15 residues. Germline assignment: CDR1 SGHKS and CDR2 YYEKEE (reference sequence). The V and J ends lost 2 bases and 5 bases respectively, with 15 bases between them. CDR3: CASSFISGAKDTQYF. The CDR3 DNA follows: TGTGCCAGCAGCTTTATCTCAGGGGCAAAAGATACGCAGTATTTT.

The chain recombines TRBV9 with TRBJ2-1, with 13 bases identical to TRBD2. V shed 3 bases, J shed 8 bases, and the junction held 8 bases outside the gene matches. This CDR3 spans 16 amino acids. Germline CDR1 reads SGDLS; CDR2 reads YYNGEE. The CDR3 sequence is CASSGGTSGVRDEQFF. CDR3 DNA: TGTGCCAGCAGCGGAGGGACTAGCGGGGTGAGGGATGAGCAGTTCTTC.

V gene TRBV27 combines with J gene TRBJ1-2, with D tentatively TRBD1 (5 bases). The CDR3 runs to 16 residues. CDR1 MNHEY and CDR2 SMNVEV come from the germline V gene (reference sequence). V lost 6 bases and J lost 6, with 23 bases in between. The DNA for the CDR3 is TGTGCCAGCAGCTATAGGCCCGCGCCGGGGGGGAATGGCTACACCTTC. It translates to CASSYRPAPGGNGYTF.

The chain links TRBV11-2 to TRBJ2-1; possible D gene TRBD1, 6 bases. V shed 0 bases and J shed 4 bases, with 10 bases lying between them. From germline, CDR1 is SGHAT and CDR2 FQNNGV. This CDR3 spans 15 amino acids. CDR3 protein: CASSLDPGVYNEQFF. The DNA of the CDR3 is TGTGCCAGCAGCTTAGATCCAGGGGTGTACAATGAGCAGTTCTTC.

This clone was detected only a few times. The rearrangement links TRBV7-2 to TRBJ1-6, with D possibly TRBD1 on 5 matching bases. CDR1 is SGHTA and CDR2 is FQGNSA in the germline V gene. This CDR3 spans 13 amino acids. With 1 base removed from V and 9 bases from J, the gap between germline ends came to 7 bases. In DNA, the CDR3 is TGTGCCAGCAGCTTAGGGGGCCCTTCACCCCTCCACTTT. Its protein product is CASSLGGPSPLHF.

This clone showed up just a few times. V is TRBV5-8 and J is TRBJ2-7, with D possibly TRBD2 on 5 matching bases. This CDR3 spans 14 amino acids. The ends were cut back, 0 bases at V and 3 bases at J, with 10 bases in the middle. Germline V gives CDR1 SGHTS, CDR2 YDEGEE. This CDR3 is CASSLVDYLYEQYF. CDR3 in DNA: TGTGCCAGCAGCTTGGTCGACTATCTCTACGAGCAGTACTTC.

CDR3 in DNA: TGCGCCAGCAGCCAAGCCAACGGGCCCGAGGGAAAACTGTTTTTT. Amino acid sequence: CASSQANGPEGKLFF. This sequence joins TRBV4-3 and TRBJ1-4, with D unresolved. The V gene lost 1 base and the J gene lost 10 bases, with 16 bases spanning the gap. Germline values: CDR1 LGHNA, CDR2 YSLEER. The CDR3 has 15 amino acids.

V usage is TRBV7-9 and J usage is TRBJ1-2; possible D gene TRBD1, 5 bases. Trimming left V 6 bases short and J 4 bases short, with 18 bases between. Germline CDR1 SEHNR, CDR2 FQNEAQ (reference sequence). This CDR3 is 15 amino acids long. The CDR3 bases are TGTGCCAGCAGATTCGGGGGAGGGCCTTTCTATGGCTACACCTTC. This encodes CASRFGGGPFYGYTF.